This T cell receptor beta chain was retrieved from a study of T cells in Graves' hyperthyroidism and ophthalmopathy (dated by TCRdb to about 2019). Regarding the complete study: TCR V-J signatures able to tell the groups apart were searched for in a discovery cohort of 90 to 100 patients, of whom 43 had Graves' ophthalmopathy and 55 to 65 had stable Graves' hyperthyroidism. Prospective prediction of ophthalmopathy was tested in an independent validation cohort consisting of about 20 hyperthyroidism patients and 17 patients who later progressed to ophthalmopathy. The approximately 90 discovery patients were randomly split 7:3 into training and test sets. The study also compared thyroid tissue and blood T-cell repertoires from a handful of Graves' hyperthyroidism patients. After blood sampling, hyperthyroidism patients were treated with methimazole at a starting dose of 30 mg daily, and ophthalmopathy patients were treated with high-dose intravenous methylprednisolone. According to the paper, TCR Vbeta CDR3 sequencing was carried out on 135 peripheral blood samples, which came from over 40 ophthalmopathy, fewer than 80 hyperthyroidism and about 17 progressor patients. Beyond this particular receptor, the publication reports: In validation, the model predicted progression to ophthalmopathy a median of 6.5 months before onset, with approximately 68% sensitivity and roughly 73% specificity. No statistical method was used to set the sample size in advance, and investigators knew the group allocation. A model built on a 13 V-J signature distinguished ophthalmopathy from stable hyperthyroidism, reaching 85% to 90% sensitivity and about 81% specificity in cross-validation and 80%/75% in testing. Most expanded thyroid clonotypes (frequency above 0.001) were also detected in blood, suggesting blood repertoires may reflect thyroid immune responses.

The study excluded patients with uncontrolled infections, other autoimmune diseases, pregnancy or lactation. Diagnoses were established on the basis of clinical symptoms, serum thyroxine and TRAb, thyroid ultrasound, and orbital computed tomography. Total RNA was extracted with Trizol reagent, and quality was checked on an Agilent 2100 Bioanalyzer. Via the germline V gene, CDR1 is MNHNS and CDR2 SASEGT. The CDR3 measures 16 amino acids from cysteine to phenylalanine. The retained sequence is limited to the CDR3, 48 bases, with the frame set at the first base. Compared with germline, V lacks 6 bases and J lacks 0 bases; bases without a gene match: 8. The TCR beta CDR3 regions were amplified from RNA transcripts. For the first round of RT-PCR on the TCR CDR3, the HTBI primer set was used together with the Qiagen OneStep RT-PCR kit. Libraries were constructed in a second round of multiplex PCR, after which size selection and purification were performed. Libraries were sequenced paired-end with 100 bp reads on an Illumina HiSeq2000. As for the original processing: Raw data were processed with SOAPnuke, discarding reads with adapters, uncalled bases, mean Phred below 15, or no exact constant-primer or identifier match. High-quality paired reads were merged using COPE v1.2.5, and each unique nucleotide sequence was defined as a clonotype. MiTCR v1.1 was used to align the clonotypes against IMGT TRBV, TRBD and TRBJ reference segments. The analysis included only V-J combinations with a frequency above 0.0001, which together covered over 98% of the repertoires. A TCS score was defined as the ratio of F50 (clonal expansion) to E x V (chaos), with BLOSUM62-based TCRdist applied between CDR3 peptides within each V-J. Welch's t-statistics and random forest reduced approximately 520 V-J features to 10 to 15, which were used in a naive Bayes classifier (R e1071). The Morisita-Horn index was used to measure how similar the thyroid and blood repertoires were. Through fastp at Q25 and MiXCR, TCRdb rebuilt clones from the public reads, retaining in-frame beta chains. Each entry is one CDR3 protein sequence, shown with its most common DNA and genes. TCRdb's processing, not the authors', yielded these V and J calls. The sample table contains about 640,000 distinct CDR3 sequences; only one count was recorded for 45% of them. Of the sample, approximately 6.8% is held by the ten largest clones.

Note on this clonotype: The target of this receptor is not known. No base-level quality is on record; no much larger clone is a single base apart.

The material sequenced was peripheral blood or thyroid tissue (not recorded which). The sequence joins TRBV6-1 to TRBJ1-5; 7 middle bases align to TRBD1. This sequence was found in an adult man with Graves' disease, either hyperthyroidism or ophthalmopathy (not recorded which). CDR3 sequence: CASSNTGVGSNQPQHF. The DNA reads TGTGCCAGCAGCAATACAGGGGTGGGTAGCAATCAGCCCCAGCATTTT.